This TCR beta chain was retrieved from a study of blood T cell repertoires in COVID-19 (dated by TCRdb to 2020 to 2022). For context, the study as a whole: Samples from collaborators originated in the United States, Italy and Spain and spanned both the acute and convalescent phases of COVID-19. The material from the prospective study consisted of cDNA or gDNA derived from T cells, B-cell-depleted T cells, or PBMCs. Deeply sampled blood TCRbeta repertoires from subjects exposed to, actively infected with, or recovered from COVID-19 were included in the dataset. The repertoires were released in a freely available public database meant as a resource for research on the immune response to SARS-CoV-2. The samples were drawn from two sources: the first 160 participants of the ongoing ImmuneRACE study, and 1,254 subjects contributed by 6 global collaborators. A de-identified subject ID, COVID-19 status, age in years and sex were almost always included in the sample metadata. HLA class I and class II types, where available, came from metadata supplied by the sample provider rather than from assay-based typing.

Summary of the overall study and its limitations: The amount of clinical and demographic metadata varied by source and participant and was provided uncurated.

On this clone: Its specific antigen is unknown. Nothing much larger sits one base from this clone, and base qualities are not available.

The immunoSEQ Assay, a bias-controlled multiplex PCR, was used to amplify TCRbeta CDR3 regions from genomic DNA. The paper's data handling went like this. Nucleated cell counts per sample were estimated from amplification of reference gene primers within the assay. Sequence reads were collapsed and filtered to measure the absolute abundance of every unique TCRbeta CDR3 rearrangement. For each sample, productive Simpson clonality was calculated as the square root of Simpson's diversity index over productive rearrangements. The clones in this table, taken by TCRdb from immuneACCESS, are in-frame only. Not every clone is retained; where verified, under half of the shortfall comes from an unresolved V gene, and the cause of the rest is unknown. V, J and clone size were drawn from that table, and D and trimming were deduced from the DNA. The sample table lists 350,000 or so clones, around 90% of them with a count of one. The ten largest account for 3% to 4.5% of the sample.

In Seattle, one collaborating source enrolled patients while the infection was active and tracked those patients longitudinally over the course of disease. The collaborating institutions used their own protocols to collect whole blood in K2EDTA tubes. For TCRbeta analysis, collaborators shipped samples in one of three forms: frozen whole blood, isolated PBMCs, or DNA extracted from either of those sample types. Sequencing was done on a sample of peripheral blood. The clonotype comes from a woman aged 55-75 years with COVID-19, enrolled during active disease.

The sequenced DNA is TGCGCCAGCAGCCCGAAACAGGGGCAAAATGAAAAACTGTTTTTT. It specifies CASSPKQGQNEKLFF. The V and J segments used are TRBV5-1 and TRBJ1-4; a stretch of 7 junction bases matches TRBD1. From the germline V gene, CDR1 is SGHRS and CDR2 is YFSETQ. V is trimmed back by 4 bases and J by 5 bases, and the junction contains 8 bases that no gene match accounts for. The CDR3 contains 15 residues, cysteine and phenylalanine counted. Only CDR3 DNA is held: 45 bases, read in frame from base 1.